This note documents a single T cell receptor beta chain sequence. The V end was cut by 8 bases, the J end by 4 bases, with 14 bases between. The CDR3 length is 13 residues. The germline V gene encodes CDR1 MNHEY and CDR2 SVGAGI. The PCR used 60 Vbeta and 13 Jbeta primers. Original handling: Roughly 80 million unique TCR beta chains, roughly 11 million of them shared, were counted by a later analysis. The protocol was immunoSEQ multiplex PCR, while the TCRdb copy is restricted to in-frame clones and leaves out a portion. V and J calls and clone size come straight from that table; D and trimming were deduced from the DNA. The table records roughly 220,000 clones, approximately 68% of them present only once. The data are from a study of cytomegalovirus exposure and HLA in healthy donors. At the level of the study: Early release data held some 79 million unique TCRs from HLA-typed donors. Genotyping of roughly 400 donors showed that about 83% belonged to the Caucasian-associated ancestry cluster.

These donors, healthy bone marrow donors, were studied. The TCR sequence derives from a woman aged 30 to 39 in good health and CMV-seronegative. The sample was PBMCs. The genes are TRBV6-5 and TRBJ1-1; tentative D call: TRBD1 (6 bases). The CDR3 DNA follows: TGTGCCAGCGGGTCAGGGGAGGGCACTGAAGCTTTCTTT. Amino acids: CASGSGEGTEAFF.